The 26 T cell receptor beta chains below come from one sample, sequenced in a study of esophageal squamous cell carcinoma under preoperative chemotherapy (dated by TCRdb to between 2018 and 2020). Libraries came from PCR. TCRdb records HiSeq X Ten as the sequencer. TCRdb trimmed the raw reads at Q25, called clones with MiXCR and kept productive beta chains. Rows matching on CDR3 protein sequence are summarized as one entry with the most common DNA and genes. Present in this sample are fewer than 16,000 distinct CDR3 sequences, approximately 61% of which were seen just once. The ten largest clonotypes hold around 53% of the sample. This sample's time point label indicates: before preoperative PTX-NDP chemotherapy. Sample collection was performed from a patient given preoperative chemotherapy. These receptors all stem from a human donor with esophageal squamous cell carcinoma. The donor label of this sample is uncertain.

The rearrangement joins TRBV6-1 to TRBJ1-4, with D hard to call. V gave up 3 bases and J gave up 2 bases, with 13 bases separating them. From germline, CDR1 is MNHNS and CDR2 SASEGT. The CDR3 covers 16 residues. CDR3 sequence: CASSEAGLTTNEKLFF. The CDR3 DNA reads TGTGCCAGCAGTGAGGCCGGTTTGACGACTAATGAAAAACTGTTTTTT.

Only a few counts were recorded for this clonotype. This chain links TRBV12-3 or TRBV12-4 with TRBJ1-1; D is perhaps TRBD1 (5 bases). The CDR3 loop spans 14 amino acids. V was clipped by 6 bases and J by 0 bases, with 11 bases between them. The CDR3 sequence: CASRTGTLNTEAFF. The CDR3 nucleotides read TGTGCCAGCAGAACCGGGACCCTGAACACTGAAGCTTTCTTT.

This CDR3 is CASTTGGDRGNSPLHF. The CDR3, as DNA: TGTGCCAGCACAACAGGGGGGGATCGCGGGAATTCACCCCTCCACTTT. The chain joins TRBV6-1 to TRBJ1-6; 8 bases match TRBD1. The trim removed 7 bases at V and 7 bases at J, leaving 12 bases unmatched. From germline, CDR1 is MNHNS and CDR2 SASEGT. The CDR3 length is 16 residues.

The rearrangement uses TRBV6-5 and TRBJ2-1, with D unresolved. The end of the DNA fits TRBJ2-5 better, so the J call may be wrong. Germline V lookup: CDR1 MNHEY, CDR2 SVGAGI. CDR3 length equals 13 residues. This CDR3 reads CASSYSGQETQYF. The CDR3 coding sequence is TGTGCCAGCAGTTACTCGGGACAAGAGACCCAGTACTTC.

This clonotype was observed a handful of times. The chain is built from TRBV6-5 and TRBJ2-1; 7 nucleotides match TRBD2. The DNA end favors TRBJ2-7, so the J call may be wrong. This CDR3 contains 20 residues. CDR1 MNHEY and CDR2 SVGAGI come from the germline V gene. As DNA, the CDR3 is TGTGCCAGCAGTTCTGGTTTTGGTCGCTGGGGGAGGGGCAATTCCTACGAGCAGTACTTC. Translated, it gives CASSSGFGRWGRGNSYEQYF.

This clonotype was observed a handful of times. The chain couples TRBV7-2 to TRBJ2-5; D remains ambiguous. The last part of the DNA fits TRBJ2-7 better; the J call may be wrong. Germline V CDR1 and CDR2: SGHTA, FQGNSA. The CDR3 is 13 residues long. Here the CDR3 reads CASSLNLDYEQYF. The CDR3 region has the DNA TGTGCCAGCAGCTTAAACCTCGACTACGAGCAGTACTTC.

CDR3 loop: CARGLRAKNTQYF. Written as DNA, the CDR3 is TGTGCCAGGGGGCTGAGGGCCAAAAACACGCAGTACTTC. V and J are TRBV6-4 and TRBJ2-4; D is tentatively TRBD1 or TRBD2 (5 bases each). Trimming shortened V by 9 bases and J by 13 bases, and 22 bases separated the two germline ends. The germline V gene encodes CDR1 MRHNA and CDR2 SNTAGT. The CDR3 is 13 amino acids.

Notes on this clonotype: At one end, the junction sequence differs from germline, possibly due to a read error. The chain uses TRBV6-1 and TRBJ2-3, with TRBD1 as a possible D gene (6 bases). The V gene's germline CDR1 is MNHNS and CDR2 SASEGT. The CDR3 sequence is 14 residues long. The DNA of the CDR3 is TGTGCGAGCGCTGGGGGCCGGGACCCAGAGACGCAGTATTTT. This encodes CASAGGRDPETQYF.

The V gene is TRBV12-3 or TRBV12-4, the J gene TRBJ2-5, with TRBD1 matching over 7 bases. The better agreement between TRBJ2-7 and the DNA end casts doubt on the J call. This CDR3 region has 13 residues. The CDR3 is CASSFRQGSEQYF. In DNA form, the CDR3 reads TGTGCCAGCAGTTTCCGACAGGGAAGCGAGCAGTACTTC.

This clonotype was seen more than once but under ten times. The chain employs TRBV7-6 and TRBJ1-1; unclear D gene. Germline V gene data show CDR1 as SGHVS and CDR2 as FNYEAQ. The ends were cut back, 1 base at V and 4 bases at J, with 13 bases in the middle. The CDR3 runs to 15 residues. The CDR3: CASSLDTGEGTEAFF. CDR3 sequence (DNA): TGTGCCAGCAGCTTAGATACCGGAGAGGGCACTGAAGCTTTCTTT.

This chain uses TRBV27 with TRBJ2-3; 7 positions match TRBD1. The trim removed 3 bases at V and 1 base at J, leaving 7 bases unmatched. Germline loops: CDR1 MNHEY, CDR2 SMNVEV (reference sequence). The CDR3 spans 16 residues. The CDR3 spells CASSLYRGAGTDTQYF. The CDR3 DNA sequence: TGTGCCAGCAGTTTGTACAGGGGAGCTGGCACAGATACGCAGTATTTT.

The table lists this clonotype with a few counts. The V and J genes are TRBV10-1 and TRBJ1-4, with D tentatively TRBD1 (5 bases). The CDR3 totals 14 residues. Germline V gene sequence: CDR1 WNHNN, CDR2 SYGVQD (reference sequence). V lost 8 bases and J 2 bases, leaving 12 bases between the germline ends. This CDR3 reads CASGGTPTNEKLFF. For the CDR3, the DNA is TGCGCCAGCGGGGGGACCCCCACTAATGAAAAACTGTTTTTT.

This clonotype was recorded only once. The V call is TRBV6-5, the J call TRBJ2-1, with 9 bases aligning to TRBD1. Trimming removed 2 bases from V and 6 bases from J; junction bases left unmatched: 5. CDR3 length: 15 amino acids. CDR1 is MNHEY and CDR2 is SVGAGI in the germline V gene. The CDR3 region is CASSYGTGTGNEQFF. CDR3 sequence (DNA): TGTGCCAGCAGTTACGGGACAGGGACAGGCAATGAGCAGTTCTTC.

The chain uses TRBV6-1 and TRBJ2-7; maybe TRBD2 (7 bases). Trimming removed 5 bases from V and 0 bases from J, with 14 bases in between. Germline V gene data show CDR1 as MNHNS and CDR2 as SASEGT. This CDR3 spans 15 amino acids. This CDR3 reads CASSKEGGTSYEQYF. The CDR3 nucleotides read TGTGCCAGCAGTAAGGAGGGGGGGACCTCCTACGAGCAGTACTTC.

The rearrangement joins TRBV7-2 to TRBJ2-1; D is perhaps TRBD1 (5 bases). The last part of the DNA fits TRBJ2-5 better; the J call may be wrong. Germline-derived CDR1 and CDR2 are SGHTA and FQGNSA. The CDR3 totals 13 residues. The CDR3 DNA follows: TGTGCCAGCAGCTTAGGACAGCAAGAGACCCAGTACTTC. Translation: CASSLGQQETQYF.

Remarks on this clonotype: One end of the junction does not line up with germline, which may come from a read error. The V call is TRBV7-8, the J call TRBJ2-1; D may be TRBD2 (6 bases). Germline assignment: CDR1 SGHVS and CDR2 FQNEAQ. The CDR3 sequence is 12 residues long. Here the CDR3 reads CASSLAGGDALF. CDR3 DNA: TGTGCCAGCAGCTTAGCGGGCGGGGATGCTTTATTC.

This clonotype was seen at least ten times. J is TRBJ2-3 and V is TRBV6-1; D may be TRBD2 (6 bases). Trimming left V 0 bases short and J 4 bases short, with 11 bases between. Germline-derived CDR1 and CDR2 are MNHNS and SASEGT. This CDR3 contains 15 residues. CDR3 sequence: CASSEASAGSDTQYF. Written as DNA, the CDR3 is TGTGCCAGCAGTGAAGCTTCGGCGGGATCAGATACGCAGTATTTT.

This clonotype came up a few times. The chain's CDR3 is CASSAEGTSGIYNEQYF. CDR3 bases: TGTGCCAGCAGTGCCGAGGGGACTAGCGGGATCTACAATGAGCAGTACTTC. The chain is built from TRBV6-1 and TRBJ2-5; 13 nucleotides align to TRBD2. Unmatched junction bases numbered 16, after V lost 4 bases and J lost 11 bases. The CDR3 totals 17 residues. Per the germline V gene, CDR1 is MNHNS and CDR2 is SASEGT.

The CDR3 loop is CAVAGVGAKDTQYF. CDR3 coding DNA: TGTGCCGTCGCGGGGGTGGGGGCCAAAGACACGCAGTACTTC. The gene calls are TRBV6-1 and TRBJ2-3, with D tentatively TRBD2 (7 bases). With the DNA end fitting TRBJ2-7 better, the J assignment may be wrong. Germline assignment: CDR1 MNHNS and CDR2 SASEGT. CDR3 length: 14 residues.

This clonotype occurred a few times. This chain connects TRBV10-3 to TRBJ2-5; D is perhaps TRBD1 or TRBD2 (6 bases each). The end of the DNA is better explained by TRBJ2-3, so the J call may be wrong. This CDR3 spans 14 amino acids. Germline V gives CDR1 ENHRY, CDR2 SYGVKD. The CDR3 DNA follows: TGTGCGGGCCTGGGGGCCTACGTCCGGGAGACGCAGTATTTT. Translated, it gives CAGLGAYVRETQYF.

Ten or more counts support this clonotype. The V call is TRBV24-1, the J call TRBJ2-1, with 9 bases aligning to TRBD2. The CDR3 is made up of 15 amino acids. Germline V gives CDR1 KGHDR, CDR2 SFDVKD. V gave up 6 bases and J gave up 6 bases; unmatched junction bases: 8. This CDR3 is CATSHSGREGNEQFF. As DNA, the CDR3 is TGTGCCACCAGTCATAGCGGGAGAGAGGGCAATGAGCAGTTCTTC.

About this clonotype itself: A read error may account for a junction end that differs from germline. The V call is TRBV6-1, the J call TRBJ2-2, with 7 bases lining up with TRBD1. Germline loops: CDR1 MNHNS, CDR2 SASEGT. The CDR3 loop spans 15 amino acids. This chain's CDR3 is CASSAGGGTTDELYF. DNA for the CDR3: TGTGCCAGCAGCGCAGGGGGTGGGACCACAGATGAGCTGTATTTT.

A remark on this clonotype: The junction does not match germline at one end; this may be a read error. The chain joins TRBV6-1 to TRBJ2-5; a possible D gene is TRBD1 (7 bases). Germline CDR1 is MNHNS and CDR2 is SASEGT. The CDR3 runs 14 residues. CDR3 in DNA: TGTGCGGGCAGGGGGGCCCGTGGCCAAGACACCCAGTACTTC. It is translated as CAGRGARGQDTQYF.

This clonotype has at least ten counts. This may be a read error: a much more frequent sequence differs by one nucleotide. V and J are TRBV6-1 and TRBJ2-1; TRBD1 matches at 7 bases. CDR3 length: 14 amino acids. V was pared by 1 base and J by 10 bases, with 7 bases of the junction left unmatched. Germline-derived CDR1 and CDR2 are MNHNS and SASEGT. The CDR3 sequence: CASSEVRQGYEQFF. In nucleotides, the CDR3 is TGTGCCAGCAGTGAAGTTCGACAGGGCTACGAGCAGTTCTTC.

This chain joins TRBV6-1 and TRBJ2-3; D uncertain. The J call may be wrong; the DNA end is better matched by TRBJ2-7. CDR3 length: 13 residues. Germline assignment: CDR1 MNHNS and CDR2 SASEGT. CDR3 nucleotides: TGTGCCAGCAGTGAAGAGGCTCGGTACGAGCAGTACTTC. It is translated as CASSEEARYEQYF.

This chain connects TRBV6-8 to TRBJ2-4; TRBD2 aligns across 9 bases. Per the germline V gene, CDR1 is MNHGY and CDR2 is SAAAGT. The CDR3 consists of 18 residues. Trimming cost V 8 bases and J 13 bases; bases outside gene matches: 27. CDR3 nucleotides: TGTGCCAGCTGCCGTGCGGGGGGGGGGGGCCGTGACAAAGACACCCAGTACTTC. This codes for CASCRAGGGGRDKDTQYF.